These T cell receptor beta chains were read from a single sample in a study of blood T cell repertoires in COVID-19. Method: immunoSEQ multiplex PCR; TCRdb's copy keeps in-frame clones and lacks some. The sample consists of 250,000 to 350,000 clones, under 95% of them appearing once. Sequencing was carried out using PBMCs or T cells enriched from blood (not recorded which). These receptors all come from a woman aged 25 to 39 who had recovered from COVID-19. The CDR3 runs from the conserved cysteine through the conserved F or W.

>TRBV19|TRBJ2-1
CASSKTGAPYNEQFF
>TRBV28|TRBJ1-6
CASSLASQGGSPLHF
>TRBV5-5|TRBJ2-1
CASSLEIPGRSYNEQFF
>TRBV25-1|TRBJ2-2
CASSEGSSGIYTGELFF
>TRBV6-2/TRBV6-3|TRBJ1-5
CASSKLQGNQPQHF
>TRBV3-1/TRBV3-2|TRBJ2-1
CASSLGGGHKAEQFF
>TRBV7-8|TRBJ1-5
CASSPGGIRAQPQHF
>TRBV6-5|TRBJ2-2
CASSKPGQNTGELFF
>TRBV3-1/TRBV3-2|TRBJ2-7
CASSHSGGPYEQYF
>TRBV30|TRBJ2-5
CAWSVGGGGETQYF
>TRBV18|TRBJ1-5
CASSRGGLGNQPQHF
>TRBV7-2|TRBJ1-5
CASSPKAGDQPQHF
>TRBV18|TRBJ1-3
CASSPPGQGNVLLYF
>TRBV7-2|TRBJ2-5
CASRGAGYQETQYF
>TRBV20-1|TRBJ1-2
CSALPNYGYTF
>TRBV5-1|TRBJ2-5
CASSPRGQGAETQYF
>TRBV6-2/TRBV6-3|TRBJ2-2
CASSSDGGTVTGELFF
>TRBV28|TRBJ1-3
CASRGQGEGNTIYF
>TRBV18|TRBJ2-3
CASSPTGALAGGDTQYF
>TRBV5-4|TRBJ1-2
CASSLMQGDGYTF
>TRBV28|TRBJ1-5
CASRRMDRPQHF
>TRBV7-8|TRBJ2-1
CASSRAGGTYNEQFF
>TRBV5-1|TRBJ2-4
CASSPLGPYALKAKNIQYF
>TRBV18|TRBJ1-2
CASSAGGLHMNGYTF
>TRBV7-2|TRBJ2-6
CASTHRGGANVLTF
>TRBV3-1/TRBV3-2|TRBJ1-5
CASSQDRAGGNQPQHF
>TRBV2|TRBJ1-2
CASCGGGYGYTF
>TRBV28|TRBJ2-7
CASSSGSYEQYF